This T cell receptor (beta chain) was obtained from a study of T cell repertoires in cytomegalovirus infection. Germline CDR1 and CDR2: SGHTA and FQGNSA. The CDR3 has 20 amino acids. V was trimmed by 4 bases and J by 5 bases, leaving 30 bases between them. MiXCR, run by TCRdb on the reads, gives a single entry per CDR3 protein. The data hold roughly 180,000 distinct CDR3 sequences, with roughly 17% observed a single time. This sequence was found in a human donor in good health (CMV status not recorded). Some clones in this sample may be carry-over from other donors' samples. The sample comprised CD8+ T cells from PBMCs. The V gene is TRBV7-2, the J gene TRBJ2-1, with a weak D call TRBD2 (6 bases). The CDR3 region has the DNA TGTGCCAGCAGCTCCACCCCCCCTCTGGGGGGTAGGCGAATTGACAATGAGCAGTTCTTC. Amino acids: CASSSTPPLGGRRIDNEQFF.